Below are 19 T cell receptor beta chains sequenced from a single sample in a study of control samples from healthy donors and cancer patients. Measured with immunoSEQ multiplex PCR; TCRdb has only the in-frame clones, and not every one. The repertoire holds some 410,000 clones, with more than 80% as singletons. Sequenced: PBMCs. These receptors were taken from a man aged 35 to 55 with head and neck cancer.

The genes are TRBV18 and TRBJ1-2; 9 bases agree with TRBD1. Germline trimming cut 3 bases from V and 3 bases from J; bases unmatched to any gene: 11. CDR3 length: 17 amino acids. Germline V lookup: CDR1 KGHSH, CDR2 LQKENI. The DNA of the CDR3 is TGTGCCAGCTCACCGTCCGGCCCCCGGACAGGGGACTATGGCTACACCTTC. Translating gives CASSPSGPRTGDYGYTF.

V is TRBV7-9 and J is TRBJ1-2; weak D call: TRBD1 (6 bases). Germline loops: CDR1 SEHNR, CDR2 FQNEAQ (reference sequence). V was clipped by 5 bases and J by 4 bases, with 17 bases between them. The length of the CDR3 is 15 residues. DNA of the CDR3: TGTGCCAGCAGCACTACAGGGCTCGGTGCCTATGGCTACACCTTC. Residues: CASSTTGLGAYGYTF.

The gene calls are TRBV5-1 and TRBJ2-7; D unclear. Germline V lookup: CDR1 SGHRS, CDR2 YFSETQ. The length of the CDR3 is 14 residues. V shed 0 bases and J shed 2 bases, with 9 bases lying between them. As DNA, the CDR3 is TGCGCCAGCAGCTTGGAGATGGGAACCTACGAGCAGTACTTC. This encodes CASSLEMGTYEQYF.

This chain links TRBV5-5 with TRBJ1-5, with 7 bases matching TRBD1. Trimming took 4 bases from V and 5 from J; bases not matched to a gene: 18. Germline CDR1 SGHKS, CDR2 YYEKEE (reference sequence). The CDR3 contains 18 residues. CDR3 sequence: CASSRWDRASGGDQPQHF. The CDR3 nucleotides are TGTGCCAGCAGCCGCTGGGACAGAGCCTCAGGGGGGGATCAGCCCCAGCATTTT.

The V call is TRBV29-1, the J call TRBJ1-2; D remains ambiguous. The V end was cut by 8 bases, the J end by 2 bases, with 24 bases between. The germline gives CDR1 SQVTM, CDR2 ANQGSEA. CDR3 length: 16 residues. CDR3 bases: TGCAGCCTTCAGTCGGGAACAGATATAAGGAACTATGGCTACACCTTC. As protein: CSLQSGTDIRNYGYTF. The full variable domain, rest sourced from reference TRBV29-1 and TRBJ1-2, is SAVISQKPSRDICQRGTSLTIQCQVDSQVTMMFWYRQQPGQSLTLIATANQGSEATYESGFVIDKFPISRPNLTFSTLTVSNMSPEDSSIYLCSLQSGTDIRNYGYTFGSGTRLTVV.

The gene calls are TRBV6-5 and TRBJ1-2, with 7 nucleotides matching TRBD1. After removal of 4 bases from V and 2 bases from J, the junction contained 4 bases not matched to a gene. Germline V gene data show CDR1 as MNHEY and CDR2 as SVGAGI. The CDR3 has 14 residues. Here the CDR3 reads CASSSTGYNYGYTF. The CDR3 DNA follows: TGTGCCAGCAGTTCGACAGGGTACAACTATGGCTACACCTTC.

The chain carries TRBV11-1 and TRBJ2-7; no clear D. Trimming removed 5 bases at V and 0 bases at J, with 11 bases between. In germline, CDR1 is SGHAT, CDR2 FQDESV (reference sequence). This CDR3 contains 14 residues. Written as DNA, the CDR3 is TGTGCCAGCAGCCCTGGGGAAAGCTCCTACGAGCAGTACTTC. Residues: CASSPGESSYEQYF.

The chain employs TRBV27 and TRBJ2-7, with 8 bases matching TRBD1. This CDR3 is 14 amino acids long. Germline V gene lookup returns CDR1 MNHEY and CDR2 SMNVEV (reference sequence). V shed 2 bases, J shed 6 bases, and the junction held 6 bases outside the gene matches. CDR3: CASSLGQGPGEQYF. As DNA, the CDR3 is TGTGCCAGCAGTTTAGGACAGGGTCCCGGCGAGCAGTACTTC.

The genes are TRBV18 and TRBJ2-1; 12 nucleotides align to TRBD2. This CDR3 has 15 residues. Germline V gene sequence: CDR1 KGHSH, CDR2 LQKENI. With V trimmed by 4 bases and J by 7 bases, 5 bases remained unmatched. The CDR3 nucleotides read TGTGCCAGCTCACTGTCTAGCGGGAGGGCAAATGAGCAGTTCTTC. Translated, it gives CASSLSSGRANEQFF.

This clone showed up just once. V and J are TRBV9 and TRBJ1-1; maybe TRBD1 (5 bases). Per the germline V gene, CDR1 is SGDLS and CDR2 is YYNGEE. This CDR3 has 14 amino acids. Deletions cut 4 bases from V and 1 base from J, with 11 bases between. The CDR3 region is CASSLGTGNTEAFF. The CDR3 coding sequence is TGTGCCAGCAGCTTAGGGACGGGGAACACTGAAGCTTTCTTT. The variable domain in full, with the rest retrieved from reference TRBV9 and TRBJ1-1, is DSGVTQTPKHLITATGQRVTLRCSPRSGDLSVYWYQQSLDQGLQFLIQYYNGEERAKGNILERFSAQQFPDLHSELNLSSLELGDSALYFCASSLGTGNTEAFFGQGTRLTVV.

This sequence joins TRBV5-4 and TRBJ2-7; tentative D call: TRBD2 (6 bases). Germline V gene sequence: CDR1 SGHNT, CDR2 YYREEE (reference sequence). CDR3 length equals 14 residues. Between the trimmed V and J ends, which lost 4 bases and 9 bases, there was a span of 20 bases. As DNA, the CDR3 is TGTGCCAGCAGCGATTGGAGCACGGAGGGTCGGCAGTACTTC. It codes for CASSDWSTEGRQYF.

The V gene is TRBV29-1, the J gene TRBJ1-1; D not certain. Trimming cost V 5 bases and J 4 bases, with 8 bases left between them. Germline V gene data show CDR1 as SQVTM and CDR2 as ANQGSEA. The CDR3 length is 11 residues. CDR3 residues: CSVSRGTEAFF. CDR3 nucleotide sequence: TGCAGCGTTAGTCGGGGCACTGAAGCTTTCTTT.

This chain links TRBV5-1 with TRBJ2-3, with TRBD2 matching over 11 bases. The germline V gene encodes CDR1 SGHRS and CDR2 YFSETQ. The CDR3 consists of 15 residues. J lost 6 bases, V lost 0 bases, and 3 bases had no gene match. The CDR3 reads CASSLETSGVDTQYF. The CDR3 DNA reads TGCGCCAGCAGCTTGGAGACTAGCGGGGTGGATACGCAGTATTTT.

The J gene is TRBJ1-2, the V gene TRBV5-1; tentative D call: TRBD1 (6 bases). CDR3 length: 14 amino acids. Trimming cost V 8 bases and J 5 bases, with 19 bases left between them. Germline V gene sequence: CDR1 SGHRS, CDR2 YFSETQ. The DNA of the CDR3 is TGCGCCAGTTCGACCGACCAGGGGAGGTATGGCTACACCTTC. Translating gives CASSTDQGRYGYTF.

V is TRBV11-2 and J is TRBJ2-3; 9 bases map to TRBD2. Trimming at V came to 5 bases and at J to 7 bases, leaving 7 bases not matched to a gene. CDR1 is SGHAT, CDR2 FQNNGV, per germline. This CDR3 contains 14 residues. CDR3 in DNA: TGTGCCAGCAGCCTACGGGCGGGGGGGTATACGCAGTATTTT. Its protein product is CASSLRAGGYTQYF.

CDR3 in DNA: TGTGCCAGCAGTGACTCGTTTGGGGGAACTTTCTTT. Its protein is CASSDSFGGTFF. This chain links TRBV6-4 with TRBJ1-1, with D perhaps TRBD1 (5 bases). Looked up from germline, CDR1 is MRHNA and CDR2 is SNTAGT. There are 12 residues in the CDR3. Trimming shortened V by 0 bases and J by 12 bases, and 11 bases separated the two germline ends.

The chain employs TRBV28 and TRBJ1-5; a possible D gene is TRBD1 (6 bases). The ends were cut back, 6 bases at V and 4 bases at J, with 13 bases in the middle. The CDR3 is 14 residues long. Per germline, CDR1 MDHEN and CDR2 SYDVKM. This CDR3 is CASSILGQNQPQHF. In DNA form, the CDR3 reads TGTGCCAGCAGCATCCTCGGACAGAATCAGCCCCAGCATTTT.

The chain recombines TRBV1 with TRBJ2-7; the DNA was not used to check the table's D call, TRBD2. TRBV1 is recorded as a pseudogene. This CDR3 has 14 residues. CDR3 protein: CTSIVGEIRGEQYF. CDR3 DNA sequence: TGCACCAGCATAGTCGGGGAGATACGGGGCGAGCAGTACTTC.

The chain has TRBV28 and TRBJ2-2; 8 bases align to TRBD1. V gave up 6 bases and J gave up 1 base; unmatched junction bases: 4. Germline V gene lookup returns CDR1 MDHEN and CDR2 SYDVKM. The CDR3 has 15 residues. The CDR3 nucleotides read TGTGCCAGCAGACTTGGACAGGGGAACACCGGGGAGCTGTTTTTT. It is translated as CASRLGQGNTGELFF.